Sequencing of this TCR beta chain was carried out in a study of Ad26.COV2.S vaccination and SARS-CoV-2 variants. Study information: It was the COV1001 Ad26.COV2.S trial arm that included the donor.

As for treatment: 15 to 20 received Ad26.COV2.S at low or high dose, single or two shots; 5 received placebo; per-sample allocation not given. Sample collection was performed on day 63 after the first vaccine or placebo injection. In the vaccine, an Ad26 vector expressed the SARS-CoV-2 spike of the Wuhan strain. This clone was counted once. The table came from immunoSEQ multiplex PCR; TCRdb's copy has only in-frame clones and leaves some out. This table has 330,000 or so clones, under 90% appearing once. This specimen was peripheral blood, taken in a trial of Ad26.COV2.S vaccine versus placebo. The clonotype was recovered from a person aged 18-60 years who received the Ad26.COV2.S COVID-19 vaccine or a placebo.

CDR3 residues: CASSLLLGRTLPNYGYTF. CDR3 nucleotide sequence: TGCGCCAGCAGCCTCCTCCTAGGACGGACCCTCCCTAACTATGGCTACACCTTC. The genes are TRBV4-3 and TRBJ1-2; no clear D gene. CDR3 size: 18 residues. Germline CDR1 reads LGHNA; CDR2 reads YSLEER. V was clipped by 4 bases and J by 0 bases, with 21 bases between them.